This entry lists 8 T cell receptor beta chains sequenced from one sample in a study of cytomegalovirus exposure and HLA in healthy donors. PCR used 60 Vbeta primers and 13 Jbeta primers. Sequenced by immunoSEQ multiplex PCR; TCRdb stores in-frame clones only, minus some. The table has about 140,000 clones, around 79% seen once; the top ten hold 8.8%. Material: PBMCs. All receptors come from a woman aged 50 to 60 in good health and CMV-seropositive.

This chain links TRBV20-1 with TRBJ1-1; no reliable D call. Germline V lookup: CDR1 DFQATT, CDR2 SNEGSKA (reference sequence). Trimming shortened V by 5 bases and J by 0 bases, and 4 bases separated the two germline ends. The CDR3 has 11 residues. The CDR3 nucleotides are TGCAGTGCTCGCGTGAACACTGAAGCTTTCTTT. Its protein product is CSARVNTEAFF.

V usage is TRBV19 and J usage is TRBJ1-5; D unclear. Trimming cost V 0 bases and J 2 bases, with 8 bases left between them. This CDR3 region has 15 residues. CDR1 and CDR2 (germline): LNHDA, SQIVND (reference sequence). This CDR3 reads CASSIDGTRNQPQHF. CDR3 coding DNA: TGTGCCAGTAGTATAGACGGTACGCGCAATCAGCCCCAGCATTTT.

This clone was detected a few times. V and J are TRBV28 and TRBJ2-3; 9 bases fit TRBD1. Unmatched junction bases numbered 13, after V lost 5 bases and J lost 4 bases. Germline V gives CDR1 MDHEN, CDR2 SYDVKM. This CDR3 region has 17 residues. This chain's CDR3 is CASSPPGQGTKSDTQYF. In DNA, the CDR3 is TGTGCCAGCAGTCCGCCGGGACAGGGTACGAAATCAGATACGCAGTATTTT.

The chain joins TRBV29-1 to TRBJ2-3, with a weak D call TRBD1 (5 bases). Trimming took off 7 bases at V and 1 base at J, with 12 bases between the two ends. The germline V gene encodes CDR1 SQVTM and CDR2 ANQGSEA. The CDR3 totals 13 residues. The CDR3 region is CSAVLTGTDTQYF. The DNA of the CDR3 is TGCAGCGCCGTACTGACAGGCACAGATACGCAGTATTTT.

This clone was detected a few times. The CDR3 spells CASWRGEQFF. For the CDR3, the DNA is TGTGCCAGCTGGAGGGGTGAGCAGTTCTTC. The V and J genes are TRBV2 and TRBJ2-1; D perhaps matches TRBD2 (6 bases). This CDR3 is 10 amino acids long. V was trimmed by 8 bases and J by 9 bases, leaving 8 bases between them. The V gene's germline CDR1 is SNHLY and CDR2 FYNNEI. The full variable domain, its missing parts supplied by reference TRBV2 and TRBJ2-1, is EPEVTQTPSHQVTQMGQEVILRCVPISNHLYFYWYRQILGQKVEFLVSFYNNEISEKSEIFDDQFSVERPDGSNFTLKIRSTKLEDSAMYFCASWRGEQFFGPGTRLTVL.

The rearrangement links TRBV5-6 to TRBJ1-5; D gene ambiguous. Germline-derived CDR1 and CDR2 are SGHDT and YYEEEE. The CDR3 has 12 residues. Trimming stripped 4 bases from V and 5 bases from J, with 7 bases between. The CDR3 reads CASSLDDQPQHF. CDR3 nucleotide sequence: TGTGCCAGCAGCCTAGACGATCAGCCCCAGCATTTT.

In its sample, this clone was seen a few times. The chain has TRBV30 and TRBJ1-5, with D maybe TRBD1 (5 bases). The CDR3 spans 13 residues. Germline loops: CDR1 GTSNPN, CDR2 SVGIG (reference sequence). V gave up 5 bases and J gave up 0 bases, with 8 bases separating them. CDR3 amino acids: CAWGADSNQPQHF. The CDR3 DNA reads TGTGCCTGGGGGGCCGATAGCAATCAGCCCCAGCATTTT.

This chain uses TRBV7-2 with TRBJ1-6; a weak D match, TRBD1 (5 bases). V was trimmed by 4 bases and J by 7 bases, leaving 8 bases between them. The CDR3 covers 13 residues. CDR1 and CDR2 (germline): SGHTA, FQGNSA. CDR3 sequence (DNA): TGTGCCAGCAGCTCCAACAGGAATTCACCCCTCCACTTT. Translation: CASSSNRNSPLHF.